A selection of T cell receptor beta chains follows, all from one sample in a study of T cells after posttransplantation cyclophosphamide. Here immunoSEQ multiplex PCR was the method, and the copy in TCRdb shows in-frame clones only, minus some. The top ten clones hold 0.65% to 0.75% of a sample with tens of thousands of clones, approximately 76% of them seen once. Specimen: memory CD4+ T cells sorted from PBMCs. The receptor set was obtained from an older woman in good health, CMV-negative, and a related stem cell transplant donor. Each CDR3 is given with its conserved first and last residue. A D gene is named only where the DNA matches it firmly. Only part of the rows carry a size: once, few, many, or a class if the clone is expanded.

TRBJ1-1,-,-,TRBV11-2,CASSFVSGNTEAFF,TGTGCCAGCAGTTTCGTGTCCGGGAACACTGAAGCTTTCTTT
TRBJ2-7,-,once,TRBV5-4,CASSRWSSEQYF,TGTGCCAGCAGCCGCTGGAGTTCCGAGCAGTACTTC
TRBJ1-2,TRBD1,-,TRBV29-1,CSGRQGHYGYTF,TGCAGCGGACGACAGGGACACTATGGCTACACCTTC
TRBJ2-1,-,-,TRBV21-1,CASYDAREQFF,TGTGCCAGCTATGACGCCAGGGAGCAGTTCTTC
TRBJ1-1,-,-,TRBV19,CASSAGRGTEAFF,TGTGCCAGTAGTGCCGGGAGAGGGACTGAAGCTTTCTTT
TRBJ1-1,TRBD1,-,TRBV30,CAWRGTTTQGVMGAFF,TGTGCCTGGAGAGGTACCACAACTCAGGGGGTAATGGGTGCTTTCTTT
TRBJ2-3,TRBD2,few,TRBV7-9,CASSLARIGGGTDTQYF,TGTGCCAGCAGCTTAGCGCGGATCGGGGGGGGCACAGATACGCAGTATTTT
TRBJ1-2,-,-,TRBV6-1,CASSPAGTQEGYTF,TGTGCCAGCAGTCCGGCCGGGACACAGGAAGGCTACACCTTC
TRBJ1-1,-,-,TRBV5-1,CASSSAGRGYTEAFF,TGCGCCAGCAGCTCGGCGGGCAGGGGTTACACTGAAGCTTTCTTT
TRBJ2-4,TRBD2,-,TRBV28,CASSRSGGAKNIQYF,TGTGCCAGCAGTCGTAGCGGGGGGGCCAAAAACATTCAGTACTTC
TRBJ2-4,TRBD2,-,TRBV2,CASSGSGGANIQYF,TGTGCCAGCAGTGGTAGCGGGGGGGCGAACATTCAGTACTTC
TRBJ2-1,-,few,TRBV11-3,CASSRTGAYNEQFF,TGTGCCAGCAGCCGGACCGGGGCCTACAATGAGCAGTTCTTC
TRBJ2-7,-,-,TRBV27,CASSSPFSGYEQYF,TGTGCCAGCAGCAGCCCCTTTAGCGGCTACGAGCAGTACTTC
TRBJ2-1,TRBD1,-,TRBV14,CASSPQGASNEQFF,TGTGCCAGCAGCCCTCAGGGGGCGAGTAATGAGCAGTTCTTC
TRBJ2-7,-,-,TRBV6-5,CASRLGGLPGEQYF,TGTGCCAGCAGGCTCGGGGGACTTCCTGGCGAGCAGTACTTC
TRBJ1-1,-,-,TRBV6-6,CASSERVGRTEAFF,TGTGCCAGCAGCGAAAGGGTAGGGAGGACTGAAGCTTTCTTT
TRBJ2-2,TRBD2,-,TRBV19,CASIGRALYTGELFF,TGTGCCAGTATAGGGAGGGCTCTGTACACCGGGGAGCTGTTTTTT
TRBJ2-7,TRBD1,-,TRBV2,CASGPGQAYEQYF,TGTGCCAGCGGACCGGGACAGGCCTACGAGCAGTACTTC
TRBJ2-7,TRBD2,-,TRBV6-5,CASRMRGGEGGQYF,TGTGCCAGCAGGATGCGCGGGGGGGAAGGAGGGCAGTACTTC
TRBJ1-3,-,-,TRBV30,CAWNFLNTIYF,TGTGCCTGGAACTTTCTAAACACCATATATTTT
TRBJ1-5,-,-,TRBV6-5,CASNLIGREPQHF,TGTGCCAGCAACCTAATAGGGAGGGAGCCCCAGCATTTT
TRBJ2-3,-,-,TRBV4-2,CASSQDLQGTDTQYF,TGTGCCAGCAGCCAAGATCTACAGGGCACAGATACGCAGTATTTT
TRBJ1-2,TRBD1,few,TRBV27,CASSNRGTYGYTF,TGTGCCAGCAGTAACAGGGGGACTTATGGCTACACCTTC
TRBJ2-7,TRBD2,once,TRBV28,CASSPPTGGVYLSSSSYEQYF,TGTGCCAGCAGTCCTCCGACGGGGGGGGTTTACCTATCCTCCTCTTCCTACGAGCAGTACTTC
TRBJ1-5,-,-,TRBV5-1,CASSPSGNANQPQHF,TGCGCCAGCAGCCCCTCAGGAAACGCCAATCAGCCCCAGCATTTT
TRBJ1-5,-,-,TRBV10-3,CAISESERISNQPQHF,TGTGCCATCAGTGAGTCGGAGCGGATTAGCAATCAGCCCCAGCATTTT
TRBJ1-1,TRBD1,-,TRBV29-1,CSIQGDTEAFF,TGTAGCATACAGGGGGACACTGAAGCTTTCTTT
TRBJ2-1,TRBD1,-,TRBV30,CAWSSQGQAYYNEQFF,TGTGCCTGGAGTTCCCAAGGACAGGCGTATTACAATGAGCAGTTCTTC
TRBJ2-2,-,-,TRBV7-2,CASSLMPQRVFTGELFF,TGTGCCAGCAGCCTAATGCCCCAGCGGGTTTTTACCGGGGAGCTGTTTTTT
TRBJ2-2,TRBD2,few,TRBV10-3,CAISVGLAGGRNTGELFF,TGTGCCATCAGTGTCGGACTAGCGGGGGGCAGGAACACCGGGGAGCTGTTTTTT
TRBJ1-5,TRBD1,-,TRBV6-1,CASSSYRGTSPQHF,TGTGCCAGCAGTTCGTACAGGGGCACTAGCCCCCAGCATTTT
TRBJ2-6,-,once,TRBV5-6,CASSLGIPGANVLTF,TGTGCCAGCAGCTTGGGTATTCCTGGGGCCAACGTCCTGACTTTC
TRBJ2-1,TRBD2,few,TRBV30,CAWRGLAGAGPFF,TGTGCCTGGAGGGGACTAGCGGGAGCGGGCCCGTTCTTC
TRBJ2-1,-,few,TRBV10-1,CASSERPASSYNEQFF,TGCGCCAGCAGTGAGCGGCCAGCGAGCTCCTACAATGAGCAGTTCTTC
TRBJ2-4,-,once,TRBV11-2,CASSPRLNIQYF,TGTGCCAGCAGCCCCAGGCTTAACATTCAGTACTTC
TRBJ2-1,-,-,TRBV7-9,CASTLSGPSLNEQFF,TGTGCCAGCACCCTCAGCGGGCCCTCCTTAAATGAGCAGTTCTTC
TRBJ2-1,TRBD2,-,TRBV6-5,CATSGGGNNEQFF,TGTGCCACTAGCGGGGGAGGGAACAATGAGCAGTTCTTC
TRBJ2-5,TRBD1,once,TRBV19,CASSIPQGAGGETQYF,TGTGCCAGTAGTATACCCCAGGGGGCAGGCGGTGAGACCCAGTACTTC
TRBJ2-1,TRBD1,few,TRBV28,CASSPRTGRGSYNEQFF,TGTGCCAGCAGTCCCAGGACAGGGCGGGGCTCCTACAATGAGCAGTTCTTC
TRBJ2-5,-,-,TRBV11-2,CASSSRTGQETQYF,TGTGCCAGCAGCTCCCGGACTGGCCAAGAGACCCAGTACTTC
TRBJ2-7,TRBD2,once,TRBV15,CATSRDRGGVYEQYF,TGTGCCACCAGCAGAGATCGGGGGGGAGTCTACGAGCAGTACTTC
TRBJ1-6,-,-,TRBV6-1,CASSEAWLRQNSPLHF,TGTGCCAGCAGTGAAGCGTGGCTGCGACAAAATTCACCCCTCCACTTT
TRBJ1-5,-,-,TRBV28,CASSSRGSPGGKPQHF,TGTGCCAGCAGTTCTCGTGGCAGCCCGGGCGGGAAGCCCCAGCATTTT
TRBJ2-7,TRBD2,-,TRBV7-2,CASTPGLAGDEQYF,TGTGCCAGCACCCCCGGCCTAGCGGGCGACGAGCAGTACTTC
TRBJ1-1,-,few,TRBV7-8,CASSARRGASAFF,TGTGCCAGCAGCGCCCGGCGGGGGGCTAGCGCTTTCTTT
TRBJ2-3,TRBD2,-,TRBV2,CASSAGLAGGTDTQYF,TGTGCCAGCAGTGCCGGACTAGCGGGGGGCACAGATACGCAGTATTTT
TRBJ2-2,TRBD1,few,TRBV27,CASSFQGGGTGELFF,TGTGCCAGCAGTTTTCAAGGGGGCGGCACCGGGGAGCTGTTTTTT
TRBJ1-6,-,-,TRBV7-9,CASSSLRDSPLHF,TGTGCCAGCAGCTCACTCAGGGATTCACCCCTCCACTTT
TRBJ2-2,-,-,TRBV28,CASSLVGASNTGELFF,TGTGCCAGCAGTTTGGTGGGGGCCTCGAACACCGGGGAGCTGTTTTTT
TRBJ1-5,TRBD1,-,TRBV7-2,CASSYAQGAYQPQHF,TGTGCCAGCAGCTACGCACAGGGGGCATATCAGCCCCAGCATTTT
TRBJ2-7,TRBD1,-,TRBV30,CAWGRTGAAYEQYF,TGTGCCTGGGGACGGACAGGGGCGGCCTACGAGCAGTACTTC
TRBJ2-7,TRBD1,-,TRBV5-4,CASSKDRGNSNEQYF,TGTGCCAGCAGCAAGGACAGGGGAAATTCGAACGAGCAGTACTTC
TRBJ2-5,TRBD1,-,TRBV5-6,CASSFRDRGPETQYF,TGTGCCAGCAGCTTCCGGGACAGGGGGCCCGAGACCCAGTACTTC
TRBJ2-5,TRBD1,-,TRBV7-2,CASNLPVTGVSAETQYF,TGTGCCAGCAACCTACCAGTCACAGGGGTCAGCGCGGAGACCCAGTACTTC
TRBJ2-2,TRBD1,-,TRBV7-3,CASSQEGAVVTGELFF,TGTGCCAGCAGCCAAGAGGGGGCTGTTGTCACCGGGGAGCTGTTTTTT